This note documents a single T cell receptor (beta chain) sequence. This sample stems from a study of blood T cell repertoires in COVID-19. Method: immunoSEQ multiplex PCR; TCRdb's copy keeps in-frame clones and lacks some. The table shows around 64,000 clones, with 91% occurring only once. Germline V gene sequence: CDR1 SEHNR, CDR2 FQNEAQ (reference sequence). With V trimmed by 2 bases and J by 2 bases, 5 bases remained unmatched. The CDR3 extends over 15 amino acids. This sequence was found in a human donor in a cohort sampled during active COVID-19. The V call is TRBV7-9, the J call TRBJ1-2; 7 positions match TRBD1. Input material: peripheral blood. For the CDR3, the DNA is TGTGCCAGCAGCTTAAGGGACAGCATAAACTATGGCTACACCTTC. The encoded protein is CASSLRDSINYGYTF.